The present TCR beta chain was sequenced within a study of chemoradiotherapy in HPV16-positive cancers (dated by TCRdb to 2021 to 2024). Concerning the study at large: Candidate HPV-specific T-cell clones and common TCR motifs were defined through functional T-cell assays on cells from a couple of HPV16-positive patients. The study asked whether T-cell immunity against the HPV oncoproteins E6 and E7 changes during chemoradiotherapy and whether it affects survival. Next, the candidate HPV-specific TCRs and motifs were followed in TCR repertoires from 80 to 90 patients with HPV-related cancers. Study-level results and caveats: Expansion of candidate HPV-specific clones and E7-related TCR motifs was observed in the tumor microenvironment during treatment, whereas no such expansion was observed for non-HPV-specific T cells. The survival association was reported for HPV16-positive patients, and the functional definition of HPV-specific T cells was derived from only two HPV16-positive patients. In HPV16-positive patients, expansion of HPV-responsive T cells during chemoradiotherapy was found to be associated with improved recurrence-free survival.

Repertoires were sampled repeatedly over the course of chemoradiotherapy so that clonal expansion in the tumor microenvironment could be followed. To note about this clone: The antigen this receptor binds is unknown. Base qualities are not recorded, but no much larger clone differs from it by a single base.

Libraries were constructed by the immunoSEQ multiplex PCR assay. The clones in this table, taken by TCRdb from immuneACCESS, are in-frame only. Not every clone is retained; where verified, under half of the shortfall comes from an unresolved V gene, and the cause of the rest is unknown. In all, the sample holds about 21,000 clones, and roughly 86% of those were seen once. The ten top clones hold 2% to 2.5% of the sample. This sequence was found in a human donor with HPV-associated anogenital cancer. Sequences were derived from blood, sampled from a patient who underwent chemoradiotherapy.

The encoded CDR3 is CASSFRTGVNTEAFF. At the DNA level, the sequence is TGTGCCAGCAGCTTCCGGACTGGTGTGAACACTGAAGCTTTCTTT. The chain uses TRBV11-2 and TRBJ1-1; no D gene can be assigned with confidence. V loses 3 bases of germline sequence and J loses 0 bases, and the interval between the two ends is 11 bases. CDR1 is given as SGHAT and CDR2 as FQNNGV, both from the germline V gene. The CDR3 goes from the cysteine to the phenylalanine over 15 residues. The retained sequence is limited to the CDR3, 45 bases, with the frame set at the first base.